This TCR beta chain was retrieved from a study of Graves' ophthalmopathy and Graves' hyperthyroidism. The study, taken as a whole, reports: Between ophthalmopathy and stable hyperthyroidism, a 13-signature model drew a separation with 87.88% sensitivity and approximately 79% specificity.

Ophthalmopathy was moderately-to-severely active, CAS at least 3, NOSPECS at least 4, lasting under 3 months. PBMCs stemmed from over 8 ml of fresh peripheral blood. Beta-chain TCR CDR3 regions were amplified from RNA transcripts. In the first round, RT-PCR was carried out with HTBI primers, and a multiplex PCR formed the second round. TCRdb re-called the multiplex PCR reads through MiXCR, storing one row per CDR3 protein. This repertoire shows under 400,000 distinct CDR3 sequences, under 20% found once; its top ten account for 10% to 15%. This clonotype was found many times. Its specificity is not known. V was cut by 4 bases and J by 0 bases, with 12 bases left in between. The CDR3 runs to 15 residues.

This sequence originates from an adult man with Graves' ophthalmopathy. Source material: peripheral blood. The chain joins TRBV12-3 or TRBV12-4 to TRBJ2-5; D perhaps matches TRBD2 (5 bases). CDR3: CASSSPQRYQETQYF. CDR3 bases: TGTGCCAGCAGTTCTCCCCAGCGGTACCAAGAGACCCAGTACTTC.